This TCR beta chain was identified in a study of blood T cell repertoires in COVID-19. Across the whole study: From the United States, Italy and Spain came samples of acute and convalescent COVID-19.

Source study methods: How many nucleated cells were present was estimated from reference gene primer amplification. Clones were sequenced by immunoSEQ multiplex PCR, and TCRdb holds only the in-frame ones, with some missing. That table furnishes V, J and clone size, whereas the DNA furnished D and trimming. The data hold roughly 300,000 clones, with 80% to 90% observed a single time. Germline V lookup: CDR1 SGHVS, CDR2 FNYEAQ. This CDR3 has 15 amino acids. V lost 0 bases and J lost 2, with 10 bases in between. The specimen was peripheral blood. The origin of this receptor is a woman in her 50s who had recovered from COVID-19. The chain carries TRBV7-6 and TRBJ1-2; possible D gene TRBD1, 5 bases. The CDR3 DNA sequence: TGTGCCAGCAGCTTAGCTCCGACAGAAAACTATGGCTACACCTTC. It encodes CASSLAPTENYGYTF. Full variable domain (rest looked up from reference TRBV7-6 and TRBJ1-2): GAGVSQSPRYKVTKRGQDVALRCDPISGHVSLYWYRQALGQGPEFLTYFNYEAQQDKSGLPNDRFSAERPEGSISTLTIQRTEQRDSAMYRCASSLAPTENYGYTFGSGTRLTVV.